The following is a T cell receptor (beta chain) sequence with its context. CDR1 is KGHSH and CDR2 is LQKENI in the germline V gene. Trimming stripped 3 bases from V and 4 bases from J, with 16 bases between. The CDR3 length is 15 residues. The sample originates from a study of blood T cell repertoires in COVID-19. Study summary: Sample material is recorded as cDNA or gDNA derived from T cells, B-cell-depleted T cells, or PBMCs.

Generated by immunoSEQ multiplex PCR, the TCRdb table keeps only in-frame clones and is missing some. The data hold some 300,000 clones, with around 89% observed a single time. The chain employs TRBV18 and TRBJ2-7, with D possibly TRBD2 on 5 matching bases. Sequenced material: peripheral blood. The receptor was derived from a woman in her forties or fifties with COVID-19, enrolled during active disease. The DNA for the CDR3 is TGTGCCAGCTCACCCCTAGCAGATTTGACTTACGAGCAGTACTTC. Residues: CASSPLADLTYEQYF.